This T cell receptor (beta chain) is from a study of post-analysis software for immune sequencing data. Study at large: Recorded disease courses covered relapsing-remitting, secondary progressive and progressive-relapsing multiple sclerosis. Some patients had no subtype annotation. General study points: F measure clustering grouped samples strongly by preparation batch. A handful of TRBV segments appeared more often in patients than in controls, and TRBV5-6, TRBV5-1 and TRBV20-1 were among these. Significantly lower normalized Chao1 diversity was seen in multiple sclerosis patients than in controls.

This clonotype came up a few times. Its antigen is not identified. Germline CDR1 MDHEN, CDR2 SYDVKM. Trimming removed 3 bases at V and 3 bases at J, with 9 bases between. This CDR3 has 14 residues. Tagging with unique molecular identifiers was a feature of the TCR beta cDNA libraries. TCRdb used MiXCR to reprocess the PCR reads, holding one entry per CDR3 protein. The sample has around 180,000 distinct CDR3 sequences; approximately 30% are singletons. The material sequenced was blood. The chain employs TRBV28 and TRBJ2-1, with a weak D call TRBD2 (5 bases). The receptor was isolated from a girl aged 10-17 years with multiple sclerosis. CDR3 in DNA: TGTGCCAGCAGTTTGACTACCATCTACAATGAGCAGTTCTTC. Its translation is CASSLTTIYNEQFF.